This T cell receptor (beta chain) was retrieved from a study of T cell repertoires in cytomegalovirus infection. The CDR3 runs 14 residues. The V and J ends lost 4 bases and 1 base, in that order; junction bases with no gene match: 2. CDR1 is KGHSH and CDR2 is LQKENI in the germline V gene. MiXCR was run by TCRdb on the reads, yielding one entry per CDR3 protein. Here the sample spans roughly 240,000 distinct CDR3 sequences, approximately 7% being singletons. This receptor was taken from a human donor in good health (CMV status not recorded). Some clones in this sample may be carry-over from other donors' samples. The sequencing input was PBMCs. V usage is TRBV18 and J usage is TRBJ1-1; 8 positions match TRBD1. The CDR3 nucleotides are TGTGCCAGCTCACAGGACAGGGAGAACACTGAAGCTTTCTTT. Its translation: CASSQDRENTEAFF.